This T cell receptor beta chain emerged from a study of brain T cells in children with intractable seizures. V was clipped by 3 bases and J by 5 bases; unmatched bases: 9. The CDR3 runs to 16 residues. Germline V gene sequence: CDR1 MGHRA, CDR2 YSYEKL. TCRdb keeps only in-frame clones here, not all; method: immunoSEQ multiplex PCR. The sample carries 110,000 or so clones, 90% to 95% recorded once. This TCR derives from a boy under two years old with hemimegalencephaly and intractable seizures. The chain joins TRBV4-1 to TRBJ1-3; 8 nucleotides agree with TRBD1. The sample here was peripheral blood, taken at surgery. CDR3 in amino acids: CASSHTDREWRNTIYF. In DNA form, the CDR3 reads TGCGCCAGCAGCCACACGGACAGGGAATGGAGAAACACCATATATTTT.